This entry lists 27 T cell receptor beta chains sequenced from one sample in a study of blood T cell repertoires in COVID-19. TCRdb keeps only in-frame clones here, not all; method: immunoSEQ multiplex PCR. The sample has 250,000 to 350,000 clones; 88% are singletons. Sequencing was done on a sample of PBMCs or T cells enriched from blood (not recorded which). These TCRs come from a woman in her forties or fifties who had recovered from COVID-19.

This chain connects TRBV14 to TRBJ2-7, with TRBD1 matching 9 bases. CDR1 and CDR2 (germline): SGHDN, FVKESK. This CDR3 contains 14 residues. The trim removed 3 bases at V and 4 bases at J, leaving 4 bases unmatched. Here the CDR3 reads CASSQGQGYYEQYF. CDR3 in DNA: TGTGCCAGCAGCCAGGGACAGGGATATTACGAGCAGTACTTC.

The gene calls are TRBV7-2 and TRBJ1-1; D gene unclear. The CDR3 contains 12 residues. Germline CDR1 reads SGHTA; CDR2 reads FQGNSA. V lost 5 bases, J lost 11 bases, and 15 bases lay in between. The CDR3 nucleotides are TGTGCCAGCAGCCTTTTTGAACCCGGGGCTTTCTTT. Protein sequence: CASSLFEPGAFF.

This chain joins TRBV5-1 and TRBJ2-7; weak D call: TRBD2 (6 bases). The CDR3 sequence is 17 residues long. Germline CDR1 reads SGHRS; CDR2 reads YFSETQ. V lost 2 bases and J 0 bases, leaving 18 bases between the germline ends. CDR3 in amino acids: CASSFGSLALSSYEQYF. In DNA form, the CDR3 reads TGCGCCAGCAGCTTCGGGTCCCTAGCGCTTAGCTCCTACGAGCAGTACTTC.

The chain joins TRBV29-1 to TRBJ2-2; 12 nucleotides align to TRBD2. The CDR3 covers 14 residues. CDR1 is SQVTM, CDR2 ANQGSEA, per germline. With V trimmed by 5 bases and J by 7 bases, 5 bases remained unmatched. This CDR3 reads CSVQTSGRIGELFF. CDR3 in DNA: TGCAGCGTTCAGACTAGCGGGAGAATCGGGGAGCTGTTTTTT.

V and J are TRBV7-2 and TRBJ2-5; D gene uncertain. Germline V lookup: CDR1 SGHTA, CDR2 FQGNSA. The germline V and J ends were trimmed by 5 bases and 1 base, with 11 bases remaining between them. This CDR3 region has 14 residues. For the CDR3, the DNA is TGTGCCAGCAGCCCAGTCCCCCCCCAAGAGACCCAGTACTTC. Its translation: CASSPVPPQETQYF.

This clone was observed once. The J gene is TRBJ2-7, the V gene TRBV10-3, with D possibly being TRBD2 (5 bases). This CDR3 contains 15 residues. V lost 3 bases and J 1 base, leaving 13 bases between the germline ends. From germline, CDR1 is ENHRY and CDR2 SYGVKD. The chain's CDR3 is CAISDGSRGSYEQYF. As DNA, the CDR3 is TGTGCCATCAGTGATGGGTCCCGAGGGTCCTACGAGCAGTACTTC.

The V and J genes are TRBV7-2 and TRBJ1-2; TRBD1 agrees at 7 bases. J gave up 0 bases and V 6 bases, and 10 bases lay outside the gene matches. CDR3 size: 16 residues. CDR1 is SGHTA, CDR2 FQGNSA, per germline. The CDR3 spells CASRGGAGGSNYGYTF. CDR3 nucleotide sequence: TGTGCCAGCAGAGGCGGAGCAGGGGGTTCTAACTATGGCTACACCTTC.

The CDR3 DNA sequence: TGTGCCAGCAGCCCCCGGGGGGGACAGGGGGCTGGGGCCAACGTCCTGACTTTC. The encoded protein is CASSPRGGQGAGANVLTF. The chain employs TRBV7-2 and TRBJ2-6; 11 bases line up with TRBD1. V shed 5 bases, J shed 2 bases, and the junction held 8 bases outside the gene matches. In germline, CDR1 is SGHTA, CDR2 FQGNSA. The CDR3 is 18 amino acids.

The rearrangement joins TRBV18 to TRBJ2-3, with 14 bases aligning to TRBD2. Germline V CDR1 and CDR2: KGHSH, LQKENI. The ends lost 5 bases at V and 4 bases at J; junction bases unmatched: 8. This CDR3 has 17 residues. CDR3 loop: CASSSGLAGVKADTQYF. Here the CDR3 DNA reads TGTGCCAGCTCATCGGGACTAGCGGGAGTCAAAGCAGATACGCAGTATTTT.

The gene calls are TRBV7-2 and TRBJ2-7; 10 bases match TRBD2. V lost 5 bases and J lost 2; bases outside the gene matches: 12. The CDR3 totals 17 residues. CDR1 SGHTA and CDR2 FQGNSA come from the germline V gene. CDR3 sequence (DNA): TGTGCCAGCAGCCAACGGACTAGCGGAGAAAAAGCCTACGAGCAGTACTTC. It is translated as CASSQRTSGEKAYEQYF.

The rearrangement joins TRBV19 to TRBJ2-1; the match to TRBD2 covers 7 bases. The CDR3 has 12 amino acids. The V and J ends lost 8 bases and 7 bases, in that order; junction bases with no gene match: 5. Germline V lookup: CDR1 LNHDA, CDR2 SQIVND (reference sequence). This CDR3 reads CASGLGVNEQFF. The DNA for the CDR3 is TGTGCCAGTGGACTAGGCGTGAATGAGCAGTTCTTC.

This CDR3 is CSVEDGDRGREQYF. The DNA for the CDR3 is TGCAGCGTTGAAGATGGGGATAGGGGCCGCGAGCAGTACTTC. This chain uses TRBV29-1 with TRBJ2-7, with TRBD1 as a possible D gene (5 bases). V lost 0 bases to trimming and J lost 6 bases, with 15 bases between them. The CDR3 totals 14 residues. The germline gives CDR1 SQVTM, CDR2 ANQGSEA.

This chain joins TRBV24-1 and TRBJ2-1; TRBD1 matches 12 bases. V shed 2 bases, J shed 8 bases, and the junction held 3 bases outside the gene matches. The CDR3 covers 15 residues. CDR1 and CDR2 from the germline V gene are KGHDR and SFDVKD. For the CDR3, the DNA is TGTGCCACCAGTGATTACGGGACAGGGGGCGATGAGCAGTTCTTC. This encodes CATSDYGTGGDEQFF.

The chain has TRBV7-8 and TRBJ1-6; weak D call: TRBD1 (6 bases). The CDR3 runs 12 residues. Per the germline V gene, CDR1 is SGHVS and CDR2 is FQNEAQ. V shed 4 bases and J shed 13 bases, with 11 bases lying between them. The CDR3 DNA follows: TGTGCCAGCAGCTCGGGGGGGGGCCCCCTCCACTTT. This encodes CASSSGGGPLHF.

The J gene is TRBJ1-5, the V gene TRBV6-4; D possibly corresponds to TRBD1 (5 bases). The CDR3 extends over 13 amino acids. The V end was cut by 3 bases, the J end by 3 bases, with 6 bases between. Germline CDR1 reads MRHNA; CDR2 reads SNTAGT. CDR3 nucleotide sequence: TGTGCCAGCAGTGAGACAGTCAATCAGCCCCAGCATTTT. Protein product: CASSETVNQPQHF.

The genes are TRBV6-5 and TRBJ2-7; possibly TRBD1 for D (8 bases). The CDR3 spans 15 residues. Germline lookup yields CDR1 MNHEY and CDR2 SVGAGI. V lost 2 bases and J lost 6, with 17 bases in between. The CDR3 loop reads CASSYQRTGRGEQYF. CDR3 DNA sequence: TGTGCCAGCAGTTACCAAAGGACAGGGAGGGGCGAGCAGTACTTC.

The chain combines TRBV2 with TRBJ2-5; possible D gene TRBD1, 5 bases. Looked up from germline, CDR1 is SNHLY and CDR2 is FYNNEI. Trimming cost V 3 bases and J 2 bases, with 13 bases left between them. The CDR3 loop spans 15 amino acids. The CDR3 DNA sequence: TGTGCCAGCAGTGATCGCGGCAGGGCACAAGAGACCCAGTACTTC. The encoded protein is CASSDRGRAQETQYF.

The chain combines TRBV29-1 with TRBJ1-2; D is ambiguous. This CDR3 is built from 11 residues. The germline gives CDR1 SQVTM, CDR2 ANQGSEA. V was pared by 3 bases and J by 6 bases, with 8 bases between. The CDR3 DNA sequence: TGCAGCGTTGAGATCGGTAATGGCTACACCTTC. This translates into CSVEIGNGYTF.

On this clone: The same CDR3 also results from other DNA sequences found in this sample. The rearrangement links TRBV19 to TRBJ2-1; 12 bases are shared with TRBD2. The CDR3 is 15 residues long. Germline values: CDR1 LNHDA, CDR2 SQIVND (reference sequence). V lost 4 bases, J lost 3 bases, and 1 base stayed unmatched. The CDR3 loop is CASSRTSGNYNEQFF. CDR3 DNA: TGTGCCAGTAGTAGGACTAGCGGGAACTACAATGAGCAGTTCTTC.

The chain recombines TRBV19 with TRBJ2-1; 10 bases agree with TRBD2. Germline CDR1 reads LNHDA; CDR2 reads SQIVND (reference sequence). This CDR3 is 15 amino acids long. Unmatched junction bases numbered 8, after V lost 5 bases and J lost 7 bases. The CDR3: CASSDLAGVGNEQFF. The CDR3, as DNA: TGTGCCAGTAGTGATCTAGCGGGAGTCGGGAATGAGCAGTTCTTC.

The chain combines TRBV29-1 with TRBJ1-1, with D possibly matching TRBD1 (6 bases). Trimming removed 7 bases from V and 7 bases from J, with 10 bases in between. The CDR3 has 10 amino acids. Germline V gene lookup returns CDR1 SQVTM and CDR2 ANQGSEA. In DNA form, the CDR3 reads TGCAGCGGCGGACAGAGTGAAGCTTTCTTT. The encoded protein is CSGGQSEAFF. Complete variable domain (other parts from reference TRBV29-1 and TRBJ1-1): SAVISQKPSRDICQRGTSLTIQCQVDSQVTMMFWYRQQPGQSLTLIATANQGSEATYESGFVIDKFPISRPNLTFSTLTVSNMSPEDSSIYLCSGGQSEAFFGQGTRLTVV.

J is TRBJ2-3 and V is TRBV7-8; the match to TRBD2 covers 8 bases. J gave up 4 bases and V 0 bases, and 6 bases lay outside the gene matches. This CDR3 has 16 amino acids. Germline values: CDR1 SGHVS, CDR2 FQNEAQ. The chain's CDR3 is CASSLASGSLADTQYF. CDR3 nucleotide sequence: TGTGCCAGCAGCTTAGCGAGCGGGAGTCTCGCAGATACGCAGTATTTT.

This chain links TRBV7-2 with TRBJ2-2, with 8 bases matching TRBD2. Trimming removed 5 bases from V and 2 bases from J; junction bases left unmatched: 10. CDR3 length equals 17 residues. Germline CDR1 is SGHTA and CDR2 is FQGNSA. CDR3 loop: CASSPRRSGRNTGELFF. Here the CDR3 DNA reads TGTGCCAGCAGCCCCCGGCGAAGCGGGAGAAACACCGGGGAGCTGTTTTTT.

J is TRBJ2-1 and V is TRBV4-2; 8 nucleotides agree with TRBD2. Per germline, CDR1 LGHNA and CDR2 YNFKEQ. The V gene end was trimmed by 2 bases and the J gene end by 0 bases; junction bases not matched to a gene: 9. This CDR3 has 18 residues. The CDR3 nucleotides read TGTGCCAGCAGCCAAATGCTTAGTGCGGGGGGCTCCTACAATGAGCAGTTCTTC. Its translation: CASSQMLSAGGSYNEQFF.

The gene calls are TRBV4-3 and TRBJ1-2; possible D gene TRBD1, 6 bases. Germline assignment: CDR1 LGHNA and CDR2 YSLEER. CDR3 size: 13 residues. V was trimmed by 0 bases and J by 6 bases, leaving 8 bases between them. In DNA, the CDR3 is TGCGCCAGCAGCCAAGAACAGGGAGATGGCTACACCTTC. Translated: CASSQEQGDGYTF.

The chain combines TRBV28 with TRBJ1-2, with TRBD1 matching 7 bases. The CDR3 runs 14 residues. Germline-derived CDR1 and CDR2 are MDHEN and SYDVKM. The ends lost 9 bases at V and 4 bases at J; junction bases unmatched: 11. CDR3 residues: CASGGTARIYGYTF. The DNA for the CDR3 is TGTGCCAGTGGAGGGACAGCCCGTATCTATGGCTACACCTTC.

The chain recombines TRBV28 with TRBJ1-2, with TRBD1 matching 7 bases. V gave up 3 bases and J gave up 5 bases; unmatched junction bases: 3. CDR3 length: 13 amino acids. CDR1 MDHEN and CDR2 SYDVKM come from the germline V gene. CDR3: CASSLGQYYGYTF. The CDR3 DNA is TGTGCCAGCAGTTTGGGACAGTATTATGGCTACACCTTC.